A selection of T cell receptor beta chains follows, all from one sample in a study of blood T cell repertoires in COVID-19. The table came from immunoSEQ multiplex PCR; TCRdb's copy has only in-frame clones and leaves some out. The sample holds around 150,000 clones, approximately 84% seen once. Sequenced input: peripheral blood. These receptors were taken from a woman over 75 with acute or convalescent COVID-19. The conserved cysteine and the conserved F or W are not part of the CDR3 here.

V gene: TRBV13; J gene: TRBJ1-1; CDR3 protein: ASNRGYDSDTEAF
V gene: TRBV10-3; J gene: TRBJ1-2; CDR3 protein: AITGENYGYT
V gene: TRBV10-1; J gene: TRBJ2-3; CDR3 protein: ASSEQGAAATDTQY
V gene: TRBV6-5; J gene: TRBJ2-7; CDR3 protein: ASRDTTYEQY
V gene: TRBV6-2/TRBV6-3; J gene: TRBJ2-7; CDR3 protein: ASSFGGTNSYEQY
V gene: TRBV2; J gene: TRBJ2-1; CDR3 protein: ASSERDYLSSYNEQF
V gene: TRBV7-7; J gene: TRBJ1-4; CDR3 protein: ASSPGGNEKLF
V gene: TRBV10-3; J gene: TRBJ2-1; CDR3 protein: AISEPDKSSYNEQF
V gene: TRBV2; J gene: TRBJ2-2; CDR3 protein: ASASGRAGELF
V gene: TRBV2; J gene: TRBJ1-1; CDR3 protein: ASSDRENTEAF
V gene: TRBV6-2/TRBV6-3; J gene: TRBJ1-5; CDR3 protein: ASSYSAGLNQPQH
V gene: TRBV9; J gene: TRBJ2-7; CDR3 protein: ASSVGIAGAYEQY
V gene: TRBV7-6; J gene: TRBJ1-5; CDR3 protein: ASSLGGPGPQH
V gene: TRBV7-6; J gene: TRBJ1-4; CDR3 protein: ASSSRDSLNEKLF
V gene: TRBV18; J gene: TRBJ1-4; CDR3 protein: ASSPPSGGNEKLF
V gene: TRBV6-5; J gene: TRBJ1-6; CDR3 protein: ASSQSRDKNSPLH